A selection of T cell receptor beta chains follows, all from one sample in a study of blood T cell repertoires in COVID-19. Method: immunoSEQ multiplex PCR; TCRdb's copy keeps in-frame clones and lacks some. This sample has 70,000 to 100,000 clones; approximately 80% occur once, and the top ten carry around 15%. Source material: peripheral blood. The source of these receptors is a woman older than 75 with acute or convalescent COVID-19. The CDR3 runs from the conserved cysteine through the conserved F or W. Each record gives: clone size, V gene, D gene, J gene, CDR3 protein, CDR3 DNA. A D gene is named only where the DNA matches it firmly. Expanded clones get a size class; other rows say once, few or many, or leave the size out.

NA	TRBV9	NA	TRBJ2-7	CASSVEPSIPGVEQYF	TGTGCCAGCAGCGTAGAGCCTAGCATTCCAGGGGTCGAGCAGTACTTC
NA	TRBV19	TRBD1	TRBJ1-2	CASSTHRGQVYGYTF	TGTGCCAGTAGTACCCACAGGGGGCAGGTCTATGGCTACACCTTC
NA	TRBV19	NA	TRBJ1-2	CASSIENRDVGYTF	TGTGCCAGTAGTATAGAGAACAGGGATGTTGGCTACACCTTC
NA	TRBV27	TRBD1	TRBJ1-1	CASSLKQGAGEAFF	TGTGCCAGCAGTCTGAAACAGGGGGCAGGAGAAGCTTTCTTT
NA	TRBV11-3	TRBD1	TRBJ1-2	CASRMTGGNGYTF	TGTGCCAGCAGGATGACAGGGGGCAATGGCTACACCTTC
NA	TRBV30	NA	TRBJ2-5	CAWRALTGLQETQYF	TGTGCCTGGAGGGCCCTGACAGGTCTACAAGAGACCCAGTACTTC
once	TRBV30	NA	TRBJ2-1	CAWSVPGGAYNEQFF	TGTGCCTGGAGTGTACCCGGGGGTGCCTACAATGAGCAGTTCTTC
NA	TRBV7-2	NA	TRBJ2-2	CASSLTGGNTGELFF	TGTGCCAGCAGCCTGACAGGAGGTAACACCGGGGAGCTGTTTTTT
NA	TRBV5-1	NA	TRBJ2-3	CASSLGVPGTDTQYF	TGCGCCAGCAGCCTCGGGGTCCCCGGCACAGATACGCAGTATTTT
NA	TRBV7-9	NA	TRBJ1-2	CASSLEEYPEGYTF	TGTGCCAGTAGCTTAGAGGAGTACCCTGAAGGCTACACCTTC
few	TRBV3-1/TRBV3-2	NA	TRBJ1-1	CASSVDRMNTEAFF	TGTGCCAGCAGCGTGGACAGAATGAACACTGAAGCTTTCTTT
NA	TRBV5-1	NA	TRBJ2-1	CASSLAFGSSYNEQFF	TGCGCCAGCAGCTTGGCCTTCGGGAGCTCCTACAATGAGCAGTTCTTC
NA	TRBV30	TRBD1	TRBJ2-3	CAWSRFRDRVTDTQYF	TGTGCCTGGAGTAGGTTCCGGGACAGGGTCACAGATACGCAGTATTTT
once	TRBV7-9	NA	TRBJ1-2	CASSSNSGTLGYTF	TGTGCCAGCAGCTCCAATTCCGGGACACTTGGCTACACCTTC
NA	TRBV30	TRBD1	TRBJ2-2	CAGVGRQGWTGELFF	TGTGCCGGGGTAGGTAGACAGGGTTGGACCGGGGAGCTGTTTTTT
NA	TRBV29-1	TRBD2	TRBJ2-1	CSVERLAGANEQFF	TGCAGCGTTGAGCGTCTAGCGGGGGCTAATGAGCAGTTCTTC
NA	TRBV7-6	NA	TRBJ1-4	CASSLGVEKLFF	TGTGCCAGCAGCTTGGGAGTGGAAAAACTGTTTTTT
NA	TRBV12-3/TRBV12-4	NA	TRBJ1-1	CASRGQSFTEAFF	TGTGCCAGCAGAGGACAGTCCTTCACTGAAGCTTTCTTT
NA	TRBV5-5	TRBD1	TRBJ2-2	CASSLGQGAAGELFF	TGTGCCAGCAGCTTGGGACAGGGGGCAGCCGGGGAGCTGTTTTTT
NA	TRBV7-6	NA	TRBJ2-5	CASSPARGPQETQYF	TGTGCCAGCAGCCCCGCGCGGGGGCCCCAAGAGACCCAGTACTTC
NA	TRBV5-6	TRBD1	TRBJ1-5	CASSWDRGQPQHF	TGTGCCAGCAGCTGGGACAGGGGGCAGCCCCAGCATTTT
NA	TRBV4-3	TRBD1	TRBJ1-1	CASSHLDRGTEAFF	TGCGCCAGCAGCCATCTAGACAGGGGTACTGAAGCTTTCTTT
NA	TRBV27	NA	TRBJ1-2	CATSRAGLNYGYTF	TGTGCCACCTCACGCGCAGGCCTTAACTATGGCTACACCTTC
NA	TRBV7-3	TRBD1	TRBJ2-1	CASSREGQGYNEQFF	TGTGCCAGCAGCCGAGAGGGACAGGGGTACAATGAGCAGTTCTTC
NA	TRBV7-9	NA	TRBJ2-5	CASSSRDYQETQYF	TGTGCCAGCAGCTCACGGGACTACCAAGAGACCCAGTACTTC
NA	TRBV5-8	TRBD2	TRBJ2-1	CASSLGTTSGGRNEQFF	TGTGCCAGCAGCTTGGGCACGACTAGCGGGGGGCGAAATGAGCAGTTCTTC
NA	TRBV2	NA	TRBJ2-7	CASSEVRRTALYEQYF	TGTGCCAGCAGTGAAGTCCGGAGGACCGCTCTCTACGAGCAGTACTTC
NA	TRBV6-5	NA	TRBJ2-6	CASSPSLSGANVLTF	TGTGCCAGCAGCCCGAGTCTTTCTGGGGCCAACGTCCTGACTTTC
NA	TRBV3-1/TRBV3-2	NA	TRBJ1-2	CASSQDAGGGYGYTF	TGTGCCAGCAGCCAAGATGCGGGGGGCGGCTATGGCTACACCTTC
NA	TRBV24-1	NA	TRBJ1-1	CATSDLGREAFF	TGTGCCACCAGTGATTTGGGGCGAGAAGCTTTCTTT
NA	TRBV5-1	NA	TRBJ2-5	CASSLEGREETQYF	TGCGCCAGCAGCTTGGAGGGCAGGGAAGAGACCCAGTACTTC
NA	TRBV5-1	NA	TRBJ2-1	CASRQDQDEQFF	TGCGCCAGCCGACAGGATCAGGATGAGCAGTTCTTC
NA	TRBV19	NA	TRBJ1-2	CASSIGFQGNGYTF	TGTGCCAGTAGTATAGGTTTCCAGGGCAATGGCTACACCTTC
NA	TRBV7-3	NA	TRBJ1-2	CASSLGGGSGYTF	TGTGCCAGCAGCTTAGGGGGCGGTAGTGGCTACACCTTC
NA	TRBV19	TRBD1	TRBJ1-2	CASSMQTGTGGRGYTF	TGTGCCAGTAGTATGCAAACCGGGACAGGGGGCCGGGGCTACACCTTC